This passage covers 27 T cell receptor beta chains from one sample sequenced in a study of early T cells in non-severe SARS-CoV-2 infection. TCRdb called the 5' RACE reads again in MiXCR, with one record for every CDR3 protein. This repertoire shows about 72,000 distinct CDR3 sequences, 10% found once; its top ten account for 6.5% to 8.5%. The material sequenced was whole blood, taken at baseline. All receptors derive from an adult who was a healthcare worker with PCR-confirmed SARS-CoV-2 infection or an uninfected control (not recorded which).

This chain uses TRBV4-2 with TRBJ2-3, with 7 bases aligning to TRBD2. With 5 bases clipped from V and 2 bases from J, the junction kept 10 bases outside the gene matches. CDR1 and CDR2 from the germline V gene are LGHNA and YNFKEQ. The CDR3 covers 16 residues. CDR3 residues: CASSSWTRPDTDTQYF. The CDR3 region has the DNA TGTGCCAGCAGCTCGTGGACTAGACCCGACACAGATACGCAGTATTTT.

The CDR3, as DNA: TGTGCCACCTCAGAGGGACAGGGAACGGCCGGGGAGCTGTTTTTT. Translating gives CATSEGQGTAGELFF. This chain joins TRBV24-1 and TRBJ2-2; TRBD1 matches at 9 bases. Trimming cost V 9 bases and J 6 bases; bases outside gene matches: 10. Germline V CDR1 and CDR2: KGHDR, SFDVKD. The CDR3 sequence is 15 residues long.

This clonotype occurred a few times. This sequence joins TRBV5-1 and TRBJ2-3; no clear D gene. Trimming pared 7 bases from V and 2 bases from J, leaving 20 bases between. CDR1 and CDR2 (germline): SGHRS, YFSETQ. The CDR3 contains 16 residues. CDR3 DNA sequence: TGCGCCAGCCATACTGGTAGCCCAACCAACACAGATACGCAGTATTTT. It translates to CASHTGSPTNTDTQYF.

This clonotype has a count of ten or more. This chain joins TRBV7-2 and TRBJ2-7; D remains unclear. The germline V and J ends were trimmed by 1 base and 7 bases, with 11 bases remaining between them. Germline values: CDR1 SGHTA, CDR2 FQGNSA. CDR3 length: 13 residues. This chain's CDR3 is CASSLGPLVEQYF. The CDR3 bases are TGTGCCAGCAGCTTAGGGCCTCTTGTAGAGCAGTACTTC.

This rearrangement joins TRBV6-6 to TRBJ2-7; 10 bases match TRBD2. The CDR3 spans 14 residues. After removal of 4 bases from V and 4 bases from J, the junction contained 4 bases not matched to a gene. The germline V gene encodes CDR1 MNHNY and CDR2 SVGAGI (reference sequence). The CDR3 is CASSSAGGRYEQYF. The CDR3 region has the DNA TGTGCCAGCAGTTCAGCGGGGGGGCGGTACGAGCAGTACTTC.

This clonotype came up many times. V usage is TRBV6-6 and J usage is TRBJ2-3, with TRBD1 identical over 8 bases. With V trimmed by 7 bases and J by 3 bases, 6 bases remained unmatched. Germline V CDR1 and CDR2: MNHNY, SVGAGI (reference sequence). The CDR3 has 14 residues. The CDR3 nucleotides are TGTGCCAGCATCGATCGACAGGGGACAGATACGCAGTATTTT. As protein: CASIDRQGTDTQYF.

This clonotype occurred many times. V is TRBV7-3 and J is TRBJ1-5; D uncertain. The V and J ends lost 0 bases and 4 bases respectively, with 7 bases between them. The CDR3 totals 14 residues. Germline V gives CDR1 SGHTA, CDR2 FQGTGA. The chain's CDR3 is CASSLTAANQPQHF. CDR3 DNA sequence: TGTGCCAGCAGCTTAACGGCGGCTAATCAGCCCCAGCATTTT. Filled out from reference TRBV7-3 and TRBJ1-5, the complete variable domain reads GAGVSQTPSNKVTEKGKYVELRCDPISGHTALYWYRQSLGQGPEFLIYFQGTGAADDSGLPNDRFFAVRPEGSVSTLKIQRTERGDSAVYLCASSLTAANQPQHFGDGTRLSIL.

The V call is TRBV4-2, the J call TRBJ1-1; D not certain. Trimming left V 0 bases short and J 1 base short, with 6 bases between. Germline values: CDR1 LGHNA, CDR2 YNFKEQ. This CDR3 comprises 14 residues. CDR3 sequence (DNA): TGTGCCAGCAGCCAAGAGAAACGGAACACTGAAGCTTTCTTT. Its translation: CASSQEKRNTEAFF.

This clonotype was counted at least ten times. This chain uses TRBV27 with TRBJ2-2; 9 positions match TRBD1. Germline CDR1 MNHEY, CDR2 SMNVEV (reference sequence). The CDR3 has 15 residues. V was pared by 5 bases and J by 5 bases, with 6 bases of the junction left unmatched. As DNA, the CDR3 is TGTGCCAGCAGTACGGGACAGGGAGAGACCGGGGAGCTGTTTTTT. The encoded protein is CASSTGQGETGELFF.

This rearrangement joins TRBV7-9 to TRBJ1-6; tentative D call: TRBD1 (5 bases). V shed 11 bases and J shed 5 bases, with 13 bases lying between them. Germline CDR1 SEHNR, CDR2 FQNEAQ (reference sequence). The CDR3 covers 13 residues. CDR3 sequence reads: CAGHEDNNSPLHF. The DNA for the CDR3 is TGTGCCGGACATGAGGATAATAATTCACCCCTCCACTTT.

The rearrangement joins TRBV20-1 to TRBJ1-1; possible D gene TRBD1, 5 bases. Germline V gives CDR1 DFQATT, CDR2 SNEGSKA (reference sequence). Trimming shortened V by 3 bases and J by 5 bases, and 10 bases separated the two germline ends. The CDR3 totals 12 residues. CDR3 DNA sequence: TGCAGTGCTAGTGGCGACAGAACTGAAGCTTTCTTT. Amino acids: CSASGDRTEAFF.

The chain has TRBV12-3 or TRBV12-4 and TRBJ1-4; no definite D call. V was trimmed by 1 base and J by 4 bases, leaving 7 bases between them. The CDR3 length is 14 residues. CDR3 sequence (DNA): TGTGCCAGCAGTTTAGGCGGCGGTAATGAAAAACTGTTTTTT. Its translation is CASSLGGGNEKLFF.

The chain recombines TRBV11-1 with TRBJ2-1, with 8 positions matching TRBD1. CDR3 length: 15 amino acids. With V trimmed by 5 bases and J by 6 bases, 9 bases remained unmatched. CDR1 is SGHAT, CDR2 FQDESV, per germline (reference sequence). The DNA of the CDR3 is TGTGCCAGCAGCCGCGCCGTGGACAGGGTCAATGAGCAGTTCTTC. Encoded protein: CASSRAVDRVNEQFF.

The sample holds a few counts of this clonotype. J is TRBJ1-2 and V is TRBV5-1, with D possibly being TRBD1 (5 bases). V lost 3 bases to trimming and J lost 3 bases, with 12 bases between them. Per the germline V gene, CDR1 is SGHRS and CDR2 is YFSETQ. This CDR3 is built from 14 residues. DNA for the CDR3: TGCGCCAGCAGCTCGCCGGGGGTTCACTATGGCTACACCTTC. It yields the protein CASSSPGVHYGYTF.

In its sample, this clonotype was seen many times. One junction end does not reproduce the germline sequence, and a read error may be involved. The chain links TRBV14 to TRBJ1-1; a weak D match, TRBD1 (5 bases). The CDR3 loop spans 14 amino acids. Germline V gene sequence: CDR1 SGHDN, CDR2 FVKESK. The CDR3 protein is CASSQGTNSVEVFF. In DNA form, the CDR3 reads TGTGCCAGCAGCCAAGGGACAAATTCGGTTGAAGTTTTCTTT.

The CDR3 coding sequence is TGTGCCAGCAGCCCCCTGACAGGGAGCTCCTTTGGCGGCTATGGCTACACCTTC. Protein sequence: CASSPLTGSSFGGYGYTF. The gene calls are TRBV7-6 and TRBJ1-2, with 7 bases identical to TRBD1. This CDR3 contains 18 residues. CDR1 and CDR2 from the germline V gene are SGHVS and FNYEAQ. The V segment lost 5 bases and the J segment 4 bases; nucleotides outside the gene matches: 19. The full variable domain, in which reference TRBV7-6 and TRBJ1-2 provide the parts outside the CDR3, is GAGVSQSPRYKVTKRGQDVALRCDPISGHVSLYWYRQALGQGPEFLTYFNYEAQQDKSGLPNDRFSAERPEGSISTLTIQRTEQRDSAMYRCASSPLTGSSFGGYGYTFGSGTRLTVV.

This clonotype has just a few counts. J is TRBJ1-1 and V is TRBV18, with unresolved D. V was cut by 2 bases and J by 3 bases, with 4 bases left in between. This CDR3 is built from 12 residues. Germline V gene sequence: CDR1 KGHSH, CDR2 LQKENI. CDR3 coding DNA: TGTGCCAGCTCACCAATGGACACTGAAGCTTTCTTT. Translated: CASSPMDTEAFF. The full variable domain, with the rest looked up from reference TRBV18 and TRBJ1-1, is NAGVMQNPRHLVRRRGQEARLRCSPMKGHSHVYWYRQLPEEGLKFMVYLQKENIIDESGMPKERFSAEFPKEGPSILRIQQVVRGDSAAYFCASSPMDTEAFFGQGTRLTVV.

This clonotype has a count of ten or more. The chain combines TRBV2 with TRBJ2-7; possible D gene TRBD1, 5 bases. Germline values: CDR1 SNHLY, CDR2 FYNNEI. The CDR3 runs 13 residues. V lost 3 bases and J lost 3, with 9 bases in between. The CDR3 spells CASSDRVNYEQYF. CDR3 sequence (DNA): TGTGCCAGCAGTGACAGGGTAAACTACGAGCAGTACTTC.

In its sample, this clonotype was seen many times. The chain recombines TRBV5-1 with TRBJ1-1; D is uncertain. CDR1 SGHRS and CDR2 YFSETQ come from the germline V gene. Trimming took off 1 base at V and 1 base at J, with 5 bases between the two ends. This CDR3 is built from 13 residues. The CDR3 reads CASSLQPNTEAFF. The CDR3 DNA sequence: TGCGCCAGCAGCTTGCAGCCGAACACTGAAGCTTTCTTT.

The chain combines TRBV9 with TRBJ2-3; the D gene is possibly TRBD2 (6 bases). CDR3 length: 11 residues. The germline V gene encodes CDR1 SGDLS and CDR2 YYNGEE. V lost 2 bases and J 9 bases, leaving 7 bases between the germline ends. In nucleotides, the CDR3 is TGTGCCAGCAGCGTGGGGAGGACGCAGTATTTT. This encodes CASSVGRTQYF.

This clonotype was detected ten times or more. The chain links TRBV6-6 to TRBJ2-5, with D maybe TRBD1 (6 bases). The CDR3 has 12 amino acids. V was clipped by 5 bases and J by 5 bases, with 9 bases between them. Germline loops: CDR1 MNHNY, CDR2 SVGAGI (reference sequence). The CDR3 DNA sequence: TGTGCCAGCAGTCACCAGGGGGAGACCCAGTACTTC. This encodes CASSHQGETQYF.

This clonotype turned up a few times. The J gene is TRBJ1-1, the V gene TRBV4-3; D perhaps matches TRBD1 (5 bases). This CDR3 is built from 14 residues. Deletions cut 4 bases from V and 0 bases from J, with 9 bases between. Looked up from germline, CDR1 is LGHNA and CDR2 is YSLEER. CDR3 loop: CASSRQTVNTEAFF. CDR3 nucleotide sequence: TGCGCCAGCAGCCGACAGACAGTGAACACTGAAGCTTTCTTT.

This clonotype was seen a few times. The chain links TRBV20-1 to TRBJ2-3; D is ambiguous. CDR1 and CDR2 from the germline V gene are DFQATT and SNEGSKA (reference sequence). The germline V and J ends were trimmed by 5 bases and 2 bases, with 8 bases remaining between them. The CDR3 contains 12 residues. The CDR3 spells CSAYTDTDTQYF. Written as DNA, the CDR3 is TGCAGTGCTTATACAGACACAGATACGCAGTATTTT.

The J gene is TRBJ1-4, the V gene TRBV18; D call uncertain. The V gene lost 2 bases and the J gene lost 6 bases, with 16 bases spanning the gap. The germline CDR1 and CDR2 sequences are KGHSH and LQKENI. This CDR3 is built from 16 residues. The CDR3 loop is CASSPEQREAYEKLFF. DNA of the CDR3: TGTGCCAGCTCACCAGAACAGAGGGAAGCTTATGAAAAACTGTTTTTT.

The rearrangement uses TRBV9 and TRBJ1-1; a weak D match, TRBD1 (5 bases). The CDR3 loop spans 15 amino acids. V dropped 4 bases and J dropped 5 bases, with 18 bases sitting between them. Germline CDR1 SGDLS, CDR2 YYNGEE. The CDR3 sequence: CASSLSGGAGTEAFF. In DNA, the CDR3 is TGTGCCAGCAGCCTTTCCGGGGGAGCGGGTACTGAAGCTTTCTTT.

This rearrangement joins TRBV7-6 to TRBJ2-5, with D possibly being TRBD1 (6 bases). The CDR3 totals 15 residues. Germline-derived CDR1 and CDR2 are SGHVS and FNYEAQ. V lost 5 bases to trimming and J lost 1 base, with 14 bases between them. Written as DNA, the CDR3 is TGTGCCAGCAGCCCTTTTGCAGGGGCCCAAGAGACCCAGTACTTC. It yields the protein CASSPFAGAQETQYF.

This clonotype was seen many times. The rearrangement joins TRBV12-5 to TRBJ2-3; unclear D gene. Germline CDR1 LGHNT, CDR2 FRNRAP. There are 12 residues in the CDR3. Between the trimmed V and J ends, which lost 3 bases and 4 bases, there was a span of 5 bases. CDR3: CASGLGPDTQYF. The CDR3 DNA reads as TGTGCTAGTGGTTTAGGCCCAGATACGCAGTATTTT.